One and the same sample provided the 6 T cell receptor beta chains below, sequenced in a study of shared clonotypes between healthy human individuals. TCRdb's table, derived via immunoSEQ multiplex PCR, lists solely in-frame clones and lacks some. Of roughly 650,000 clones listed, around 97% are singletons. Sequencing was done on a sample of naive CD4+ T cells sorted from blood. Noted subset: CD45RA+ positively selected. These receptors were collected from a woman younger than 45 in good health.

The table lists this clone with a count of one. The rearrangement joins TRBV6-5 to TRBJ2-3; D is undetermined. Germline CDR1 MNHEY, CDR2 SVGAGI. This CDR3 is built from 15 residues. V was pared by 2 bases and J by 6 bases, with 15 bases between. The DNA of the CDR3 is TGTGCCAGCAGTTACGGCCAGCCTTCGGGTGATACGCAGTATTTT. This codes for CASSYGQPSGDTQYF.

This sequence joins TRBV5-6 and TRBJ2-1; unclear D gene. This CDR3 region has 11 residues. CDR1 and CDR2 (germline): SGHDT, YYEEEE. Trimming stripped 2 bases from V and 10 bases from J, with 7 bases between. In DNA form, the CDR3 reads TGTGCCAGCAGCTTCCTACGAGAGCAGTTCTTC. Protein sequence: CASSFLREQFF.

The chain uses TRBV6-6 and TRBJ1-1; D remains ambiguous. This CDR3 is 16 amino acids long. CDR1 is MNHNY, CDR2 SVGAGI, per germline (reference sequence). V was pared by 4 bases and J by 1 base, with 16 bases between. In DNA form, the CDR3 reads TGTGCCAGCAGTTCCGGGGTAGGGCCGAGGAACACTGAAGCTTTCTTT. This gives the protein CASSSGVGPRNTEAFF.

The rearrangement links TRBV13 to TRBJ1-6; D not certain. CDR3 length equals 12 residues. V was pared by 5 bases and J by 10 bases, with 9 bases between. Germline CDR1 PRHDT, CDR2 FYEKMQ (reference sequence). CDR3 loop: CASSRNPSPLHF. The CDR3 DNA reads TGTGCCAGCAGCAGGAACCCCTCACCCCTCCACTTT. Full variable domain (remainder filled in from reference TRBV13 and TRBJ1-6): AAGVIQSPRHLIKEKRETATLKCYPIPRHDTVYWYQQGPGQDPQFLISFYEKMQSDKGSIPDRFSAQQFSDYHSELNMSSLELGDSALYFCASSRNPSPLHFGNGTRLTVT.

CDR3 in DNA: TGCGCCAGCAGCTTGGCGGGGCAGGGTAGGTACAATGAGCAGTTCTTC. Residues: CASSLAGQGRYNEQFF. V and J are TRBV5-1 and TRBJ2-1; D tentatively reads TRBD1 or TRBD2 (5 bases each). This CDR3 is 16 amino acids long. The germline V gene has CDR1 SGHRS and CDR2 YFSETQ. V lost 0 bases and J lost 4, with 14 bases in between.

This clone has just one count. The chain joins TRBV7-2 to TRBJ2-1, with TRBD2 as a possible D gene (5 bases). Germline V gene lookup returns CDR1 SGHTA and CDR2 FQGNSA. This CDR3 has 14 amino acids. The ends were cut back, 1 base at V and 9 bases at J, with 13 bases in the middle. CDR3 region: CASSLGLTSGEQFF. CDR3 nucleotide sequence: TGTGCCAGCAGCTTAGGCCTTACTAGTGGTGAGCAGTTCTTC.